The 18 T cell receptor beta chains reported below all come from one sample, sequenced in a study of cytomegalovirus exposure and HLA in healthy donors. The PCR was carried out with 60 Vbeta primers and 13 Jbeta primers. This table comes from immunoSEQ multiplex PCR, and its TCRdb copy is limited to in-frame clones, with some not included. The sample holds about 190,000 clones, over 70% seen once. Sequencing was performed on PBMCs. The source of these receptors is a woman aged 25 to 39 in good health and CMV-seropositive.

This clone has just one count. The chain combines TRBV6-4 with TRBJ2-1; D might be TRBD2 (6 bases). Germline CDR1 MRHNA, CDR2 SNTAGT. The V gene lost 2 bases and the J gene lost 7 bases, with 15 bases spanning the gap. The CDR3 is made up of 15 amino acids. The CDR3 DNA is TGTGCCAGCAGTGACGGGGGGAGTTGGAGTAATGAGCAGTTCTTC. Amino acids: CASSDGGSWSNEQFF.

The chain is built from TRBV15 and TRBJ2-3; TRBD2 agrees at 11 bases. CDR3 length equals 16 residues. Losses at the gene ends were 4 bases for V and 3 bases for J; bases not matched to a gene: 6. The germline gives CDR1 LNHNV, CDR2 YYDKDF (reference sequence). The CDR3 sequence is CATSKVAGGPTDTQYF. In nucleotides, the CDR3 is TGTGCCACCAGCAAAGTAGCGGGAGGGCCGACAGATACGCAGTATTTT.

V usage is TRBV5-6 and J usage is TRBJ2-7; possibly TRBD2 for D (5 bases). The CDR3 contains 14 residues. Trimming shortened V by 0 bases and J by 0 bases, and 7 bases separated the two germline ends. The germline V gene has CDR1 SGHDT and CDR2 YYEEEE. The CDR3 DNA reads TGTGCCAGCAGCTTGGGCGGGCCCTCCTACGAGCAGTACTTC. Amino acid sequence: CASSLGGPSYEQYF.

V is TRBV28 and J is TRBJ2-1; 7 bases are a match to TRBD2. The germline V gene encodes CDR1 MDHEN and CDR2 SYDVKM. This CDR3 region has 17 residues. With V trimmed by 3 bases and J by 6 bases, 14 bases remained unmatched. The CDR3 here is CASSFNLEAGLGNEQFF. The DNA of the CDR3 is TGTGCCAGCAGTTTTAATCTAGAAGCGGGACTGGGCAATGAGCAGTTCTTC.

V gene TRBV27 combines with J gene TRBJ1-4; no clear D gene. The V gene's germline CDR1 is MNHEY and CDR2 SMNVEV (reference sequence). The CDR3 has 14 residues. With 5 bases removed from V and 7 bases from J, the gap between germline ends came to 14 bases. In DNA form, the CDR3 reads TGTGCCAGCAGTAGCCGAACCCCGGGTGAAAAACTGTTTTTT. This codes for CASSSRTPGEKLFF.

V is TRBV7-9 and J is TRBJ2-4; D call uncertain. CDR3 size: 13 residues. Germline CDR1 SEHNR, CDR2 FQNEAQ (reference sequence). V lost 6 bases and J 3 bases, leaving 9 bases between the germline ends. CDR3 DNA: TGTGCCAGCAGTCCCACCGGCAAAAACATTCAGTACTTC. Protein sequence: CASSPTGKNIQYF.

The rearrangement links TRBV19 to TRBJ2-2, with 8 bases that match TRBD2. J lost 5 bases, V lost 8 bases, and 10 bases had no gene match. This CDR3 is 15 amino acids long. Germline V CDR1 and CDR2: LNHDA, SQIVND (reference sequence). The CDR3 nucleotides are TGTGCCAGTCGAGAAAGCGGGAGTCGGACCGGGGAGCTGTTTTTT. This sequence encodes CASRESGSRTGELFF.

The V gene is TRBV7-9, the J gene TRBJ2-7, with D unresolved. The CDR3 loop spans 9 amino acids. Trimming pared 5 bases from V and 12 bases from J, leaving 8 bases between. The germline V gene encodes CDR1 SEHNR and CDR2 FQNEAQ (reference sequence). CDR3 protein: CASSPSLYF. CDR3 DNA: TGTGCCAGCAGCCCGAGCCTGTACTTC. Full variable domain (outside the CDR3, taken from reference TRBV7-9 and TRBJ2-7): DTGVSQNPRHKITKRGQNVTFRCDPISEHNRLYWYRQTLGQGPEFLTYFQNEAQLEKSRLLSDRFSAERPKGSFSTLEIQRTEQGDSAMYLCASSPSLYFGPGTRLTVT.

This clone showed up just once. In DNA, the CDR3 is TGTGCCAGTAGTACGGTAGCTGGGACAGGGGTCACAGATACGCAGTATTTT. It translates to CASSTVAGTGVTDTQYF. The chain combines TRBV19 with TRBJ2-3; the match to TRBD1 covers 10 bases. Looked up from germline, CDR1 is LNHDA and CDR2 is SQIVND (reference sequence). The CDR3 is 17 residues long. V dropped 4 bases and J dropped 2; count of bases not matched to a gene: 9.

The chain is built from TRBV7-9 and TRBJ2-3, with 9 bases fitting TRBD2. This CDR3 contains 14 residues. CDR1 is SEHNR, CDR2 FQNEAQ, per germline (reference sequence). After removal of 5 bases from V and 4 bases from J, the junction contained 4 bases not matched to a gene. CDR3 bases: TGTGCCAGCAGCATTAGCGGGAGCGCAGATACGCAGTATTTT. Its translation: CASSISGSADTQYF.

The rearrangement uses TRBV27 and TRBJ1-2, with 7 bases matching TRBD1. Per germline, CDR1 MNHEY and CDR2 SMNVEV (reference sequence). Trimming at V came to 1 base and at J to 5 bases, leaving 4 bases not matched to a gene. This CDR3 contains 14 residues. The DNA for the CDR3 is TGTGCCAGCAGTTTATACGAGGGGGCGTATGGCTACACCTTC. Protein product: CASSLYEGAYGYTF.

This clone was seen a handful of times. This sequence joins TRBV5-1 and TRBJ2-1, with 9 bases lining up with TRBD2. Germline values: CDR1 SGHRS, CDR2 YFSETQ. The CDR3 totals 14 residues. The V and J ends lost 9 bases and 2 bases, in that order; junction bases with no gene match: 6. The CDR3 DNA follows: TGCGCCACCACCGCTAGCGGGGCCTACAATGAGCAGTTCTTC. Translated: CATTASGAYNEQFF.

The chain couples TRBV5-8 to TRBJ2-1; 7 bases are a match to TRBD2. Unmatched junction bases numbered 13, after V lost 4 bases and J lost 9 bases. Germline CDR1 is SGHTS and CDR2 is YDEGEE. The length of the CDR3 is 15 residues. CDR3 bases: TGTGCCAGCAGCCACGGGACTACCCTCGAGGGTGAGCAGTTCTTC. Translated: CASSHGTTLEGEQFF. Supplemented by reference TRBV5-8 and TRBJ2-1, the full variable domain reads EAGVTQSPTHLIKTRGQQATLRCSPISGHTSVYWYQQALGLGLQFLLWYDEGEERNRGNFPPRFSGRQFPNYSSELNVNALELEDSALYLCASSHGTTLEGEQFFGPGTRLTVL.

This chain joins TRBV6-6 and TRBJ2-7; 9 nucleotides align to TRBD1. This CDR3 has 15 residues. Unmatched junction bases numbered 7, after V lost 5 bases and J lost 2 bases. Germline CDR1 and CDR2: MNHNY and SVGAGI (reference sequence). Written as DNA, the CDR3 is TGTGCCAGCAGTCTCTTTGGGACAGGGACCTACGAGCAGTACTTC. This sequence encodes CASSLFGTGTYEQYF.

This rearrangement joins TRBV27 to TRBJ2-7; TRBD2 aligns across 8 bases. V lost 0 bases, J lost 4 bases, and 5 bases stayed unmatched. This CDR3 has 15 residues. Germline CDR1 and CDR2: MNHEY and SMNVEV (reference sequence). CDR3 coding DNA: TGTGCCAGCAGTTTATCTAGCGGGAATCCTTACGAGCAGTACTTC. It translates to CASSLSSGNPYEQYF.

This chain links TRBV29-1 with TRBJ2-3; D might be TRBD2 (7 bases). Between the trimmed V and J ends, which lost 8 bases and 5 bases, there was a span of 23 bases. This CDR3 spans 15 amino acids. The germline gives CDR1 SQVTM, CDR2 ANQGSEA. The CDR3 reads CSSRGGAGAGDTQYF. The CDR3 region has the DNA TGCAGCTCTCGTGGGGGGGCAGGGGCAGGAGATACGCAGTATTTT.

This chain links TRBV6-1 with TRBJ1-5; D uncertain. V was cut by 1 base and J by 0 bases, with 10 bases left in between. The length of the CDR3 is 16 residues. Germline CDR1 MNHNS, CDR2 SASEGT. DNA of the CDR3: TGTGCCAGCAGTGAAGGACCGGGGAATAGCAATCAGCCCCAGCATTTT. Residues: CASSEGPGNSNQPQHF.

The chain couples TRBV7-2 to TRBJ2-1; TRBD2 matches 8 bases. Germline V gene sequence: CDR1 SGHTA, CDR2 FQGNSA. After removal of 5 bases from V and 6 bases from J, the junction contained 9 bases not matched to a gene. The length of the CDR3 is 15 residues. The DNA of the CDR3 is TGTGCCAGCAGCCCGCCGGGGACTAGTAGCAATGAGCAGTTCTTC. It encodes CASSPPGTSSNEQFF.